This T cell receptor beta chain originates from a study of CD8 T cells in ankylosing spondylitis. General study results and limits: Within peripheral blood, clones linked to disease were CD8+ and relatively rare. There was a TCR beta motif, made of fewer than 10 highly homologous variants, that appeared characteristic of ankylosing spondylitis blood.

This clonotype was picked up many times. What it binds is unknown. Construction of TCR beta libraries was performed using quantitative 5'-RACE with molecular barcodes. TCRdb re-called the 5' RACE reads with MiXCR, one entry per CDR3 protein. The sample lists about 130,000 distinct CDR3 sequences; 11% were seen once. The V gene end was trimmed by 5 bases and the J gene end by 3 bases; junction bases not matched to a gene: 4. CDR3 length: 14 amino acids. Germline-derived CDR1 and CDR2 are MDHEN and SYDVKM. The receptor was isolated from a female donor with ankylosing spondylitis or in good health (not recorded which). The chain carries TRBV28 and TRBJ2-7; 10 bases map to TRBD1. What was sequenced was blood, either unsorted or a sorted T cell fraction (not recorded which). CDR3 coding DNA: TGTGCCAGCAGTCCCGGGACAGGGGACTACGAGCAGTACTTC. This gives the protein CASSPGTGDYEQYF.